These 11 T cell receptor beta chains were all obtained from the same sample, sequenced in a study of CD8 T cells in Susac syndrome. Reverse transcription of about 0.5 to 1 ug RNA used random hexamers. TCRdb itself ran the immunoSEQ multiplex PCR reads through MiXCR, one entry per CDR3 protein. The table has a few hundred thousand distinct CDR3 sequences, 85% seen once; the top ten hold 0.21%. The sequenced sample consisted of CD8+ T cells from PBMCs. These receptor sequences come from a human donor with multiple sclerosis.

This rearrangement joins TRBV3-1 to TRBJ2-7; the match to TRBD1 covers 9 bases. The CDR3 runs to 16 residues. Germline values: CDR1 LGHDT, CDR2 YNNKEL (reference sequence). The J segment lost 1 base and the V segment lost 1 base, leaving 5 bases of the junction unmatched. The CDR3 is CASSQADRGESYEQYF. The CDR3 region has the DNA TGTGCCAGCAGCCAAGCGGACAGGGGAGAATCCTACGAGCAGTACTTC.

The chain employs TRBV7-9 and TRBJ2-1, with a tentative D call TRBD1 (6 bases). The CDR3 is made up of 14 amino acids. Looked up from germline, CDR1 is SEHNR and CDR2 is FQNEAQ (reference sequence). V shed 6 bases and J shed 7 bases, with 16 bases lying between them. The CDR3 coding sequence is TGTGCCAGCAGACAGGGTCGAGAGGTGAATGAGCAGTTCTTC. Translated: CASRQGREVNEQFF.

This chain links TRBV20-1 with TRBJ2-3, with unresolved D. Germline lookup yields CDR1 DFQATT and CDR2 SNEGSKA (reference sequence). CDR3 length: 12 amino acids. The V gene lost 0 bases and the J gene lost 9 bases, with 10 bases spanning the gap. The CDR3 spells CSARDSRLTQYF. The CDR3 bases are TGCAGTGCTAGAGATAGCAGGTTGACGCAGTATTTT.

The chain is built from TRBV5-6 and TRBJ1-1, with a tentative D call TRBD1 (5 bases). The CDR3 has 16 residues. The V end lost 0 bases, the J end lost 5 bases, and 17 bases lay between the germline ends. Germline CDR1 and CDR2: SGHDT and YYEEEE. CDR3: CASSLGRSGPWTEAFF. The CDR3, as DNA: TGTGCCAGCAGCTTGGGGAGGTCGGGACCATGGACTGAAGCTTTCTTT. The entire variable domain, with the rest obtained from reference TRBV5-6 and TRBJ1-1, is as follows: DAGVTQSPTHLIKTRGQQVTLRCSPKSGHDTVSWYQQALGQGPQFIFQYYEEEERQRGNFPDRFSGHQFPNYSSELNVNALLLGDSALYLCASSLGRSGPWTEAFFGQGTRLTVV.

To note about this clonotype: A junction boundary mismatches the germline segment, possibly from a read error. V usage is TRBV6-1 and J usage is TRBJ2-1, with TRBD2 as a possible D gene (5 bases). Germline loops: CDR1 MNHNS, CDR2 SASEGT. The CDR3 sequence is 12 residues long. The CDR3 DNA reads TGTGCCAGCAGTAGACTACTAAATGAGCAGCTCTTC. Its translation is CASSRLLNEQLF.

J is TRBJ2-1 and V is TRBV19, with D perhaps matching TRBD1 (5 bases). V shed 0 bases and J shed 2 bases, with 8 bases lying between them. Germline-derived CDR1 and CDR2 are LNHDA and SQIVND (reference sequence). The CDR3 length is 15 residues. CDR3 nucleotide sequence: TGTGCCAGTAGTATAGATAGGGGCCCCTACAATGAGCAGTTCTTC. It yields the protein CASSIDRGPYNEQFF.

The chain recombines TRBV9 with TRBJ2-7; D unresolved. The V gene lost 0 bases and the J gene lost 6 bases, with 13 bases spanning the gap. Germline CDR1 is SGDLS and CDR2 is YYNGEE. The CDR3 consists of 14 residues. The CDR3 DNA reads as TGTGCCAGCAGCGTAGAGCCGTCTGGTATCGAGCAGTACTTC. It translates to CASSVEPSGIEQYF.

V and J are TRBV27 and TRBJ2-5, with TRBD1 identical over 7 bases. There are 15 residues in the CDR3. Germline lookup yields CDR1 MNHEY and CDR2 SMNVEV (reference sequence). J gave up 5 bases and V 6 bases, and 12 bases lay outside the gene matches. CDR3 DNA: TGTGCCAGCAGCCTCGATCCCGGGACAGAGGAGACCCAGTACTTC. The encoded protein is CASSLDPGTEETQYF.

The chain joins TRBV7-9 to TRBJ1-4; 9 bases align to TRBD1. CDR3 length equals 17 residues. With V trimmed by 4 bases and J by 1 base, 7 bases remained unmatched. CDR1 is SEHNR, CDR2 FQNEAQ, per germline (reference sequence). CDR3: CASSSQRDRETNEKLFF. CDR3 nucleotides: TGTGCCAGCAGCTCGCAGCGGGACAGGGAAACTAATGAAAAACTGTTTTTT.

The V gene is TRBV30, the J gene TRBJ1-1, with 7 nucleotides matching TRBD1. J gave up 5 bases and V 0 bases, and 9 bases lay outside the gene matches. This CDR3 spans 15 amino acids. The V gene's germline CDR1 is GTSNPN and CDR2 SVGIG (reference sequence). The CDR3: CAWSVQRARGTEAFF. Here the CDR3 DNA reads TGTGCCTGGAGTGTACAAAGGGCCAGGGGGACTGAAGCTTTCTTT.

The CDR3 DNA is TGCAGCGTTGATTTGGGAGATGTCAGGCAGTACTTC. Protein: CSVDLGDVRQYF. The chain links TRBV29-1 to TRBJ2-7; perhaps TRBD2 as D (5 bases). Trimming pared 3 bases from V and 9 bases from J, leaving 15 bases between. Germline loops: CDR1 SQVTM, CDR2 ANQGSEA. The CDR3 consists of 12 residues.